Listed below are T cell receptor beta chains from one sample, sequenced in a study of shared clonotypes between healthy human individuals. Only in-frame clones appear in the TCRdb table, and some are missing; sequencing was by immunoSEQ multiplex PCR. The sample yields about 1.9 million clones, over 85% seen once. The sequencing input was naive CD8+ T cells from PBMCs. All receptors derive from a man aged 18 to 35 in good health. Some clones in this sample may be carry-over from other donors' samples. CDR3s include the opening cysteine and the closing phenylalanine or tryptophan. A D gene is named only where the DNA matches it firmly. Where a row states a size, it is once, few, many or the class of an expanded clone; other rows omit it.

v_call,d_call,clone_size,j_call,cdr3_aa,cdr3_nt
TRBV5-1,-,-,TRBJ2-7,CASSLGIWRSSYEQYF,TGCGCCAGCAGCTTGGGGATTTGGAGAAGCTCCTACGAGCAGTACTTC
TRBV7-9,-,-,TRBJ2-2,CASSLSLGRDTGELFF,TGTGCCAGCAGCTTAAGTTTGGGCAGGGACACCGGGGAGCTGTTTTTT
TRBV6-4,TRBD2,-,TRBJ2-3,CASSGGSGTDTQYF,TGTGCCAGCAGTGGAGGTAGCGGGACAGATACGCAGTATTTT
TRBV4-1,-,-,TRBJ2-1,CASSPPGAPYNEQFF,TGCGCCAGCAGCCCCCCGGGAGCTCCCTACAATGAGCAGTTCTTC
TRBV7-6,-,-,TRBJ1-5,CASSPVPGGNQPQHF,TGTGCCAGCAGCCCTGTCCCTGGAGGCAATCAGCCCCAGCATTTT
TRBV13,-,-,TRBJ2-1,CASSLLVNEQFF,TGTGCCAGCAGCCTTCTTGTCAATGAGCAGTTCTTC
TRBV4-3,TRBD1,-,TRBJ1-5,CASSPRFGDRTLHF,TGCGCCAGCAGCCCCCGATTCGGGGACAGGACCCTGCATTTT
TRBV6-4,TRBD2,-,TRBJ2-7,CASPSSGGYEQYF,TGTGCCAGCCCATCTAGCGGCGGGTACGAGCAGTACTTC
TRBV19,-,-,TRBJ1-1,CASTSRKGGTEAFF,TGTGCCAGTACCTCAAGAAAAGGAGGCACTGAAGCTTTCTTT
TRBV19,-,-,TRBJ2-7,CASRPSGAYEQYF,TGTGCCAGTAGGCCTTCGGGGGCTTACGAGCAGTACTTC
TRBV6-1,-,few,TRBJ1-1,CASSDGFLATEAFF,TGTGCCAGCAGTGACGGGTTCTTGGCCACTGAAGCTTTCTTT
TRBV15,-,-,TRBJ1-5,CATSPGTVSNQPQHF,TGTGCCACCAGCCCCGGGACGGTCAGCAATCAGCCCCAGCATTTT
TRBV7-6,-,once,TRBJ2-7,CASSRPDTSGSHEQYF,TGTGCCAGCAGCCGACCGGACACCTCAGGGAGCCACGAGCAGTACTTC
TRBV27,-,-,TRBJ2-7,CASSLARNYEQYF,TGTGCCAGCAGTTTAGCCAGGAACTACGAGCAGTACTTC
TRBV4-2,TRBD2,-,TRBJ2-7,CASSPTPAGRDEQYF,TGTGCCAGCAGCCCCACCCCGGCAGGGAGGGACGAGCAGTACTTC
TRBV21-1,-,-,TRBJ2-7,CASSAWLGSYEQYF,TGTGCCAGCAGCGCATGGTTGGGCTCCTACGAGCAGTACTTC
TRBV4-1,TRBD2,-,TRBJ2-1,CASSQGPGLAANEQFF,TGCGCCAGCAGCCAAGGGCCGGGACTAGCGGCGAATGAGCAGTTCTTC
TRBV18,-,-,TRBJ2-1,CASSPQRVSGGYNEQFF,TGTGCCAGCTCACCACAGAGAGTGTCAGGGGGGTACAATGAGCAGTTCTTC
TRBV29-1,-,-,TRBJ1-2,CSVLFIERYGYTF,TGCAGCGTTCTGTTCATTGAACGCTATGGCTACACCTTC
TRBV2,-,-,TRBJ2-1,CASSDLDTSMDEQFF,TGTGCCAGCAGTGATCTGGACACATCTATGGATGAGCAGTTCTTC
TRBV9,-,-,TRBJ2-4,CASSPGPTEENIQYF,TGTGCCAGCAGCCCGGGCCCGACGGAGGAAAACATTCAGTACTTC
TRBV7-2,-,-,TRBJ2-7,CASSPPGEPHEQYF,TGTGCCAGCAGCCCCCCTGGGGAGCCCCACGAGCAGTACTTC
TRBV28,TRBD1,-,TRBJ1-1,CASSPGTASEAFF,TGTGCCAGCAGCCCGGGGACAGCCTCTGAAGCTTTCTTT
TRBV4-1,-,-,TRBJ1-3,CASSPIRRGDSGNTIYF,TGCGCCAGCAGCCCCATTCGACGGGGGGACTCTGGAAACACCATATATTTT
TRBV4-3,-,-,TRBJ2-1,CASRPDARSAEQFF,TGCGCCAGCAGACCCGACGCCCGGTCGGCTGAGCAGTTCTTC
TRBV2,TRBD1,once,TRBJ2-1,CASSFALRDRLSVNEQFF,TGTGCCAGCAGCTTCGCCCTCCGGGACAGGTTATCAGTCAATGAGCAGTTCTTC
TRBV27,TRBD2,-,TRBJ2-3,CASSLLASGADTQYF,TGTGCCAGCAGTTTATTGGCTAGCGGTGCAGATACGCAGTATTTT